A single sample is the source of the 2 T cell receptor beta chains below, sequenced in a study of molecular identifiers for immune sequencing clone quantification. Each CDR3 protein gets one entry after TCRdb re-called the PCR reads with MiXCR. The sample lists approximately 670,000 distinct CDR3 sequences, about 20% occurring once. Sequenced material: naive CD8+ T cells from blood, with Jurkat cell RNA spiked in. Indicated subset: FACS-sorted CD8+CD4-CCR7+CD45RA+ naive T cells. The receptor set was obtained from a human donor in good health. Some libraries in this study had Jurkat cell RNA spiked in.

This clonotype was picked up a small number of times. The chain is built from TRBV9 and TRBJ2-7, with D perhaps assigned TRBD1 or TRBD2 (6 bases each). The germline gives CDR1 SGDLS, CDR2 YYNGEE. V lost 3 bases, J lost 0 bases, and 13 bases lay in between. This CDR3 region has 15 residues. The CDR3 sequence: CASSGGAGFSYEQYF. The CDR3 DNA reads TGTGCCAGCAGCGGGGGGGCAGGGTTCTCCTACGAGCAGTACTTC.

The chain has TRBV20-1 and TRBJ1-6, with D uncertain. Germline values: CDR1 DFQATT, CDR2 SNEGSKA (reference sequence). Between the trimmed V and J ends, which lost 3 bases and 2 bases, there was a span of 11 bases. CDR3 length: 15 amino acids. The CDR3 DNA follows: TGCAGTGCTAGCGTTGTGGGGACCTATAATTCACCCCTCCACTTT. Translated, it gives CSASVVGTYNSPLHF.